This T cell receptor (beta chain) was retrieved from a study of T cell responses to AZD1222 COVID-19 vaccine. Study-wide results and limits: Along spike, vaccine-associated CD4 TCRs were found throughout, with dominance at 160-218 and 743-854. Reportedly, nearly half the spike-specific TCRs target unmutated variant regions. Rises in breadth and depth of Spike-specific TCRs came after two AZD1222 doses.

Germline-derived CDR1 and CDR2 are MNHEY and SVGEGT. This CDR3 has 17 residues. Between the trimmed V and J ends, which lost 0 bases and 4 bases, there was a span of 18 bases. A remark on this clone: What it binds is not known.

Here immunoSEQ multiplex PCR was the method, and the copy in TCRdb shows in-frame clones only, minus some. Of 200,000 to 250,000 clones in the sample, about 94% were seen once. The receptor's source is an adult who received the MenACWY meningococcal vaccine as a control. Sequenced here: peripheral blood, sampled 28 days after the second dose of the MenACWY control vaccine. V and J are TRBV6-2 or TRBV6-3 and TRBJ1-1; D unclear. CDR3 bases: TGTGCCAGCAGTTACTCCCGGCGTGACCTTATGAGCACTGAAGCTTTCTTT. Its translation: CASSYSRRDLMSTEAFF.